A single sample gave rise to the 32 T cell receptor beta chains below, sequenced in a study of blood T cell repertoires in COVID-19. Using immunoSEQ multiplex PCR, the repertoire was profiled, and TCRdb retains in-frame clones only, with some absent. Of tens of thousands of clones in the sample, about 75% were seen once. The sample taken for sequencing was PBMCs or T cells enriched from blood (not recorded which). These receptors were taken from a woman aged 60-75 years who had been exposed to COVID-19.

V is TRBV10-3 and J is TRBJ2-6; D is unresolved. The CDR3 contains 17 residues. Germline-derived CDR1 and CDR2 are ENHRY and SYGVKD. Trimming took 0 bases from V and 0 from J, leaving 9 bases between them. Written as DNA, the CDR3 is TGTGCCATCAGTGAGTCGAGAGTTACCTCTGGGGCCAACGTCCTGACTTTC. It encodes CAISESRVTSGANVLTF.

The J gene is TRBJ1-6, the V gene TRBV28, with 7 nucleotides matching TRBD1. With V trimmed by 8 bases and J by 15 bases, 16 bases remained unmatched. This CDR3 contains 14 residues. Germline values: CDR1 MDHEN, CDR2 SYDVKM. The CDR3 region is CASRPGQQTGLLHF. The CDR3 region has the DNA TGTGCCAGCCGGCCGGGACAGCAAACCGGACTCCTCCACTTT.

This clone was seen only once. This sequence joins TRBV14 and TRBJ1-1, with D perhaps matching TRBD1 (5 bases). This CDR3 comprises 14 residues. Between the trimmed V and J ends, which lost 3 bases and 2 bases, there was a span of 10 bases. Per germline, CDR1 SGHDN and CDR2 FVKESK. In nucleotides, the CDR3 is TGTGCCAGCAGCCAGGGGCGTCTCAACACTGAAGCTTTCTTT. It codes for CASSQGRLNTEAFF.

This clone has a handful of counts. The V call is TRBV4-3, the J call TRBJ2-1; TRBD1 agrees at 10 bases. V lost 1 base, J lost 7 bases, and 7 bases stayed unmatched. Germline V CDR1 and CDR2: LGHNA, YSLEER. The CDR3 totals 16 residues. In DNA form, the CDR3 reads TGCGCCAGCAGCCAAGGACAGGGGGCAAATGCGAATGAGCAGTTCTTC. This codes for CASSQGQGANANEQFF.

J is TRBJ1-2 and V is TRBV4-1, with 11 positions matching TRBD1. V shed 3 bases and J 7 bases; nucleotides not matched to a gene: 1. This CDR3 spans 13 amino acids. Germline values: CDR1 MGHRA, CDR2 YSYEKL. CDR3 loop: CASSQDRGPGYTF. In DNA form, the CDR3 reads TGCGCCAGCAGCCAGGACAGGGGGCCTGGCTACACCTTC.

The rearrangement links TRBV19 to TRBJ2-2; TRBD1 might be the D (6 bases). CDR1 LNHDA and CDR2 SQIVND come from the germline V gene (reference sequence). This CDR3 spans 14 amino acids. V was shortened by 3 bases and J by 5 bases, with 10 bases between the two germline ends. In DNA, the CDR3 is TGTGCCAGTAGTATGGCAGGGGCTACCGGGGAGCTGTTTTTT. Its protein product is CASSMAGATGELFF.

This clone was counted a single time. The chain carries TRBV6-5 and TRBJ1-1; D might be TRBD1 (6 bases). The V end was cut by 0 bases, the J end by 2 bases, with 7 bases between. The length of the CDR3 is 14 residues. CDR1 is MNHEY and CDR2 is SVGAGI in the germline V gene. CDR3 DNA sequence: TGTGCCAGCAGTTACTCGGGGGCTAACACTGAAGCTTTCTTT. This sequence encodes CASSYSGANTEAFF.

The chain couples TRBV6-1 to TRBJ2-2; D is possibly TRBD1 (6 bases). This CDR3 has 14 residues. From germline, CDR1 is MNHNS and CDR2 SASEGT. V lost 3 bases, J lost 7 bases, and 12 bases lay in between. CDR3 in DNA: TGTGCCAGCAGTGATGTCAGGGGTATCGGGGAGCTGTTTTTT. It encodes CASSDVRGIGELFF.

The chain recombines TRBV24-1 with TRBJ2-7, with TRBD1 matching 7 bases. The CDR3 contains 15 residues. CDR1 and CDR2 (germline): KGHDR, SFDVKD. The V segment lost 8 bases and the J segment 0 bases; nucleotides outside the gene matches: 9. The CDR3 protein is CATISGTASSYEQYF. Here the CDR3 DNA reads TGTGCCACCATCTCCGGGACAGCAAGCTCCTACGAGCAGTACTTC.

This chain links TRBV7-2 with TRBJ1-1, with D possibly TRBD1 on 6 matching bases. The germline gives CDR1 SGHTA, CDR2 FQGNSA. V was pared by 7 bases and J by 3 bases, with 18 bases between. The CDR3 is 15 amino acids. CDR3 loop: CASMAFRGTDTEAFF. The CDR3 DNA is TGTGCCAGCATGGCTTTCAGGGGAACGGACACTGAAGCTTTCTTT.

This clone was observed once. DNA for the CDR3: TGTGCCAGCACAAACGCCCGGACAGGGGAGCACTATGGCTACACCTTC. Its protein product is CASTNARTGEHYGYTF. The chain uses TRBV7-9 and TRBJ1-2; 9 nucleotides agree with TRBD1. The germline gives CDR1 SEHNR, CDR2 FQNEAQ (reference sequence). This CDR3 has 16 amino acids. J gave up 3 bases and V 7 bases, and 12 bases lay outside the gene matches.

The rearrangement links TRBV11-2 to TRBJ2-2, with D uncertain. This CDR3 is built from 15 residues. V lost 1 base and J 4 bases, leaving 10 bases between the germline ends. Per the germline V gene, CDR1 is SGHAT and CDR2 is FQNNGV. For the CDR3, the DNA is TGTGCCAGCAGCTTAGTGGCAGACTTCACCGGGGAGCTGTTTTTT. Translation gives CASSLVADFTGELFF.

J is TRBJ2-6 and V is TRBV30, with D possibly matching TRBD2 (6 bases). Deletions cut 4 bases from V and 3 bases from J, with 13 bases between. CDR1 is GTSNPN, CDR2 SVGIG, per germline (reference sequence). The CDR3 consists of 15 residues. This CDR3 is CAWTAGSVGANVLTF. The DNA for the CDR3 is TGTGCCTGGACGGCCGGGAGTGTTGGGGCCAACGTCCTGACTTTC.

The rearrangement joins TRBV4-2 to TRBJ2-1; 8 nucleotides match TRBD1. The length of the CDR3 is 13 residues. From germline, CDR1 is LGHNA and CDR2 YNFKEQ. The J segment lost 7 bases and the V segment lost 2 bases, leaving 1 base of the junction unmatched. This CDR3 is CASSQQGANEQFF. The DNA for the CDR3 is TGTGCCAGCAGCCAACAGGGGGCAAATGAGCAGTTCTTC.

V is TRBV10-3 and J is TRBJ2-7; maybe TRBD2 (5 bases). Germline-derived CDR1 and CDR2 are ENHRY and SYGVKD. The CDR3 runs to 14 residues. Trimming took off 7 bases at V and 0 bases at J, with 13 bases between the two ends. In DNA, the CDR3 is TGTGCCATCACCGCAACTAGGAGCTCCTACGAGCAGTACTTC. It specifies CAITATRSSYEQYF.

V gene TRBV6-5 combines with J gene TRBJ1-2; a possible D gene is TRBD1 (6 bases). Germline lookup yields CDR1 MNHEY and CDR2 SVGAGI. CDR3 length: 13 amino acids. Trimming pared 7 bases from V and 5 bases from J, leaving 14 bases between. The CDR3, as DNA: TGTGCCAGCAACTTTGAACAGGGTTATGGCTACACCTTC. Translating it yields CASNFEQGYGYTF.

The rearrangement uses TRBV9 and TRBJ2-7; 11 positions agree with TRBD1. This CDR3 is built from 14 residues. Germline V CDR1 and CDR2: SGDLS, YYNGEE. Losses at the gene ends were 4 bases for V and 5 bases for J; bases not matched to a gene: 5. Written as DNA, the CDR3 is TGTGCCAGCAGCTATGGGACAGGGGGGAACGAGCAGTACTTC. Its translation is CASSYGTGGNEQYF. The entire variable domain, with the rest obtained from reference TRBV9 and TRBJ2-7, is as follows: DSGVTQTPKHLITATGQRVTLRCSPRSGDLSVYWYQQSLDQGLQFLIQYYNGEERAKGNILERFSAQQFPDLHSELNLSSLELGDSALYFCASSYGTGGNEQYFGPGTRLTVT.

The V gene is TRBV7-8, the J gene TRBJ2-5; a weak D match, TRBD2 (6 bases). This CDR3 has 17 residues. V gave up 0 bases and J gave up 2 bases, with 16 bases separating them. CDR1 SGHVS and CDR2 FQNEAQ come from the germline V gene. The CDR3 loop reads CASSLALRGRRQETQYF. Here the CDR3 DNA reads TGTGCCAGCAGCTTAGCGCTGCGGGGCCGGAGGCAAGAGACCCAGTACTTC.

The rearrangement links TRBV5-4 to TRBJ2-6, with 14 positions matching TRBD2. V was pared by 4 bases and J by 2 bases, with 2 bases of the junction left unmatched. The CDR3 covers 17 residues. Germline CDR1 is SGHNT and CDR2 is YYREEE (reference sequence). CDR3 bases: TGTGCCAGCAGCCTGACTAGCGGGGGGGCTGGGGCCAACGTCCTGACTTTC. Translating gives CASSLTSGGAGANVLTF.

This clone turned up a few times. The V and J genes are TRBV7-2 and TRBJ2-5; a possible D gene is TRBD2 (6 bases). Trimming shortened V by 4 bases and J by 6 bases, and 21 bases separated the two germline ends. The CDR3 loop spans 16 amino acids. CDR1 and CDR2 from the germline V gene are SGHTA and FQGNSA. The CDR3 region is CASSSYERSGGKTQYF. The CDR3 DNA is TGTGCCAGCAGCTCCTACGAGAGGTCCGGAGGGAAGACCCAGTACTTC.

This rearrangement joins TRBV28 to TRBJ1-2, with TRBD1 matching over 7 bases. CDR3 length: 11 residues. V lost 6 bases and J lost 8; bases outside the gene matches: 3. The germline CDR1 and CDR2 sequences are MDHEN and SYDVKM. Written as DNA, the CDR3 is TGTGCCAGCAGCCAGGGACAGGGCTACACCTTC. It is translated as CASSQGQGYTF.

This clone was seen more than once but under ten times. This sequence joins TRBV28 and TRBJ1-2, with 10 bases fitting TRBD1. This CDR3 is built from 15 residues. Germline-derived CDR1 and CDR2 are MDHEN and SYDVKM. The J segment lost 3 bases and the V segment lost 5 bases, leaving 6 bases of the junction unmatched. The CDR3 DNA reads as TGTGCCAGCAGTCGTCCCGGGACAGGGGACTATGGCTACACCTTC. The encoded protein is CASSRPGTGDYGYTF.

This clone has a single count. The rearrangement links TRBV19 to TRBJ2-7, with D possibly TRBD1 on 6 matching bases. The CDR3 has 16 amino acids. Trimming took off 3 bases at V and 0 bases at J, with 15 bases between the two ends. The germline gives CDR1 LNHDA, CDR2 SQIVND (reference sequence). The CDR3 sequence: CASSIKTGWGSYEQYF. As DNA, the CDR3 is TGTGCCAGTAGTATTAAGACAGGATGGGGCTCCTACGAGCAGTACTTC.

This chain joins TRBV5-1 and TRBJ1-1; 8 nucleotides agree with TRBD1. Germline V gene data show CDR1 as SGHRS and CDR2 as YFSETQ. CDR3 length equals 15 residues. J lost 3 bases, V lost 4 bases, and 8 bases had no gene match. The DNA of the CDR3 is TGCGCCAGCAGCGGACGGACAGGGAGGGACACTGAAGCTTTCTTT. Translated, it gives CASSGRTGRDTEAFF.

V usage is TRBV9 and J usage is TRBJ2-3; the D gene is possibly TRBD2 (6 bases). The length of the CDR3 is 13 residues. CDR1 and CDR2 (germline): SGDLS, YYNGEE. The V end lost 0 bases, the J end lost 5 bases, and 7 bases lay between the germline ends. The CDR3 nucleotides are TGTGCCAGCAGCGTAGGGGGGGTAGATACGCAGTATTTT. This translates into CASSVGGVDTQYF.

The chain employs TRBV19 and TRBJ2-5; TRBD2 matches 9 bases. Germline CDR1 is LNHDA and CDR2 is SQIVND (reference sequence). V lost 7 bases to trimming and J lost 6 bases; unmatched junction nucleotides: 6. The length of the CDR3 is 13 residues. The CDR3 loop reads CASNERGAKTQYF. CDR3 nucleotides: TGTGCCAGTAATGAGCGGGGGGCGAAGACCCAGTACTTC.

CDR3 amino acids: CASSPGTANEKLFF. In DNA form, the CDR3 reads TGCGCCAGCAGCCCCGGGACAGCTAATGAAAAACTGTTTTTT. J is TRBJ1-4 and V is TRBV4-1; 7 bases align to TRBD1. Germline lookup yields CDR1 MGHRA and CDR2 YSYEKL. With V trimmed by 4 bases and J by 3 bases, 2 bases remained unmatched. The CDR3 is made up of 14 amino acids.

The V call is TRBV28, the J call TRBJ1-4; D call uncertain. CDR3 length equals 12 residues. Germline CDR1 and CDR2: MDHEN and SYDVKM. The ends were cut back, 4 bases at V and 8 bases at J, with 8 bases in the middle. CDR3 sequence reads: CASSSVSEKLFF. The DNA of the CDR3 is TGTGCCAGCAGTTCCGTTTCCGAAAAACTGTTTTTT.

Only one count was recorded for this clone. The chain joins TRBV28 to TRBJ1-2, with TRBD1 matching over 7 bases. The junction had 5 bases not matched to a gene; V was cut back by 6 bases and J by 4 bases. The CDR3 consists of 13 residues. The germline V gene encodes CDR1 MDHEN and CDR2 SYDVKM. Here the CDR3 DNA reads TGTGCCAGCAGACCGACAGGGACCTATGGCTACACCTTC. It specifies CASRPTGTYGYTF.

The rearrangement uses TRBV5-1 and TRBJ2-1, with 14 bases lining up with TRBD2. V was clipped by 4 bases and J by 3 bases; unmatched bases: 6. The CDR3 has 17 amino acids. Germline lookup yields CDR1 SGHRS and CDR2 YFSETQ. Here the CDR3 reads CASSVRTSGRIYNEQFF. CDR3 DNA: TGCGCCAGCAGCGTCAGGACTAGCGGGAGGATCTACAATGAGCAGTTCTTC.

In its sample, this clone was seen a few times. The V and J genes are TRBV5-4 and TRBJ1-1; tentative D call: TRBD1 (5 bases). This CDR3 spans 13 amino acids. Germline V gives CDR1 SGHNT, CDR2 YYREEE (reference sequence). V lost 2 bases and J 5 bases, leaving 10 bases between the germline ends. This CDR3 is CASSFSRVTEAFF. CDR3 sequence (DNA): TGTGCCAGCAGCTTCTCCAGGGTAACTGAAGCTTTCTTT.

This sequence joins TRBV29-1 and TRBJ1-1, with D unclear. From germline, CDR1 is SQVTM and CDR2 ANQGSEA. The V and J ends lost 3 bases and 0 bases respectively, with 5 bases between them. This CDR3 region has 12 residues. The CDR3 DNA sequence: TGCAGCGTTGACAGGATGAACACTGAAGCTTTCTTT. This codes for CSVDRMNTEAFF.